This TCR beta chain is drawn from a study of neurological immune-mediated disorders. This clonotype was observed many times. Synthesis of cDNA used 5'RACE (with 10-nucleotide random UMIs). TCRdb re-derived calls from the 5' RACE reads in MiXCR, one entry per CDR3 protein. The data contain 35,000 to 50,000 distinct CDR3 sequences, approximately 15% of them seen just once; the ten biggest clones take up approximately 3.6%. The sample was CD4+ T cells from blood. This TCR was recovered from a woman in her fifties or sixties with HTLV-1-associated myelopathy (HAM/TSP).

The CDR3 is CASSAWGEQYF. CDR3 DNA sequence: TGCGCCAGCAGCGCCTGGGGCGAGCAGTACTTC. The rearrangement uses TRBV5-1 and TRBJ2-7; D unresolved. Looked up from germline, CDR1 is SGHRS and CDR2 is YFSETQ. Trimming stripped 4 bases from V and 6 bases from J, with 8 bases between. The CDR3 length is 11 residues. Full variable domain (missing parts from reference TRBV5-1 and TRBJ2-7): KAGVTQTPRYLIKTRGQQVTLSCSPISGHRSVSWYQQTPGQGLQFLFEYFSETQRNKGNFPGRFSGRQFSNSRSEMNVSTLELGDSALYLCASSAWGEQYFGPGTRLTVT.